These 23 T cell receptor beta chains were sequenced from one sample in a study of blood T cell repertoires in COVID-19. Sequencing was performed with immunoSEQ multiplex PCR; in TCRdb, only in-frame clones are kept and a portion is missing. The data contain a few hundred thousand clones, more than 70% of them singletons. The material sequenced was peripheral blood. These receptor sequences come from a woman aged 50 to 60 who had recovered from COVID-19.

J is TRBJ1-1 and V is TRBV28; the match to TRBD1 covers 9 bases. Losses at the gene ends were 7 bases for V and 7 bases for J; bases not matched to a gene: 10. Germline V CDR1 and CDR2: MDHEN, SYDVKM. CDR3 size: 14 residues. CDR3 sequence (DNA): TGTGCCAGCACCCCCTGGACAGGGGACTATGAAGCTTTCTTT. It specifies CASTPWTGDYEAFF.

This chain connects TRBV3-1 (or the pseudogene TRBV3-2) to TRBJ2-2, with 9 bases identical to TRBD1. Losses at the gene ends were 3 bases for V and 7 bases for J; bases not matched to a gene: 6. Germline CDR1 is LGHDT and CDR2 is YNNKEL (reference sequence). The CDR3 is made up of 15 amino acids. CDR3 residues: CASSQNTGGDGELFF. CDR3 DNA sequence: TGTGCCAGCAGCCAGAACACAGGGGGCGACGGGGAGCTGTTTTTT.

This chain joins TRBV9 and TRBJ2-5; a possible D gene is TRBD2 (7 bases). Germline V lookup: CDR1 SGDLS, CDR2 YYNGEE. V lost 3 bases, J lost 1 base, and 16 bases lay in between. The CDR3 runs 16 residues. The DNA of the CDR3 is TGTGCCAGCAGCGCAATTGGCGGGGGCACCCAAGAGACCCAGTACTTC. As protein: CASSAIGGGTQETQYF.

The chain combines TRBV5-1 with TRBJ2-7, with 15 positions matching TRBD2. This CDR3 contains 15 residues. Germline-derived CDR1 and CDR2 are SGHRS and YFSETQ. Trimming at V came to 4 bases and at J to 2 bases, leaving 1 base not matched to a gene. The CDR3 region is CASSGTSGGPYEQYF. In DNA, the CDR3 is TGCGCCAGCAGCGGGACTAGCGGGGGGCCCTACGAGCAGTACTTC.

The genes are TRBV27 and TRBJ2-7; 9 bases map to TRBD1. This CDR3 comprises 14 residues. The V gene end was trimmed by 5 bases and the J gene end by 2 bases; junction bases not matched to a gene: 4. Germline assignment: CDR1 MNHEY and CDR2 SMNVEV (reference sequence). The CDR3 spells CASSGRQGAYEQYF. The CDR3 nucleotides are TGTGCCAGCAGTGGGCGACAGGGGGCCTACGAGCAGTACTTC.

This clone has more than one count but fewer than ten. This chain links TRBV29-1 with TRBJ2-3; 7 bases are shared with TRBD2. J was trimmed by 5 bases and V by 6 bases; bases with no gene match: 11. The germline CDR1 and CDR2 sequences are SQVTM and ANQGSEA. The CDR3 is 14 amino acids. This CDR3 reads CSVPTTRGEDTQYF. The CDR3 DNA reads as TGCAGCGTACCCACCACCCGGGGGGAAGATACGCAGTATTTT.

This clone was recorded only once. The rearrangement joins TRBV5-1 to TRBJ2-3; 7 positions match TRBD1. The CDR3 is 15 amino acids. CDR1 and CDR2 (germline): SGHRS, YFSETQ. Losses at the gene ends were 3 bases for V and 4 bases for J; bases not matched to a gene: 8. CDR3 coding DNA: TGCGCCAGCAGCTCACAGGGGTATAGGGCAGATACGCAGTATTTT. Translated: CASSSQGYRADTQYF.

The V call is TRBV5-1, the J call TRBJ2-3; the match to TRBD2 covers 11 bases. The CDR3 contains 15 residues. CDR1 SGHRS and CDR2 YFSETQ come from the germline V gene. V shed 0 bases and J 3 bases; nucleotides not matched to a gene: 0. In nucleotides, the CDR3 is TGCGCCAGCAGCTTGGGGACTAGCGGGACAGATACGCAGTATTTT. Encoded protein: CASSLGTSGTDTQYF.

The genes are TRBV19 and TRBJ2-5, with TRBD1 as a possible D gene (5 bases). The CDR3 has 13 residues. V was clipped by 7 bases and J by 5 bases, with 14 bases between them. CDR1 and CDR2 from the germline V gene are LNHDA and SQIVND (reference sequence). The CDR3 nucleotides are TGTGCCAGTACCGAAGGGGATGGGGAGACCCAGTACTTC. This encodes CASTEGDGETQYF.

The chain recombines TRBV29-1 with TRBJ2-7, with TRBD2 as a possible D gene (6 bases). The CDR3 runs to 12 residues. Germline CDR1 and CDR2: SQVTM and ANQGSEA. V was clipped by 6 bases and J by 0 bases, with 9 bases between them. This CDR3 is CSVRLVSYEQYF. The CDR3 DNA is TGCAGCGTCCGACTAGTCTCCTACGAGCAGTACTTC.

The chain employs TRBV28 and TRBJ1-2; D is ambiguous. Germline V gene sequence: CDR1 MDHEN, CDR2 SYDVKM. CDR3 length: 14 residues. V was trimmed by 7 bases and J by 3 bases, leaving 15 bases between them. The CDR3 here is CASNPPGFDYGYTF. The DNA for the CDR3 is TGTGCCAGCAACCCCCCCGGGTTCGACTATGGCTACACCTTC.

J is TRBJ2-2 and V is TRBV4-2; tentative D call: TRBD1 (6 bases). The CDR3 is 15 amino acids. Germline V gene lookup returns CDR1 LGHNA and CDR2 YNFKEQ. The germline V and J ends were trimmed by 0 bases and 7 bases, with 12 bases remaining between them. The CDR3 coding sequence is TGTGCCAGCAGCCAAGATCCAAGGGGGTTCGGGGAGCTGTTTTTT. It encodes CASSQDPRGFGELFF.

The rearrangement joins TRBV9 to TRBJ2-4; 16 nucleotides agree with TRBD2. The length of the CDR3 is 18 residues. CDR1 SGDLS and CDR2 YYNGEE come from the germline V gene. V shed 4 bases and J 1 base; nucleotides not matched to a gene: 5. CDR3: CASSTGLAGGPAKNIQYF. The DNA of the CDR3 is TGTGCCAGCAGCACGGGACTAGCGGGGGGGCCGGCCAAAAACATTCAGTACTTC.

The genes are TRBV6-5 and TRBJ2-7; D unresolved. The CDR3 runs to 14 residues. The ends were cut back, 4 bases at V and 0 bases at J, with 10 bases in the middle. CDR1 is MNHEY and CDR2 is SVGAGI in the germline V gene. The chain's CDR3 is CASSSPPSSYEQYF. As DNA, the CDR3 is TGTGCCAGCAGTTCTCCCCCCAGCTCCTACGAGCAGTACTTC.

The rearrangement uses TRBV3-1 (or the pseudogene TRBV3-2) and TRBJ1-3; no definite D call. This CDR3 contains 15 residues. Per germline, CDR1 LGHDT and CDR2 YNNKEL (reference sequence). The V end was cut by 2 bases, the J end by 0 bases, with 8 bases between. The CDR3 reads CASSQPESSGNTIYF. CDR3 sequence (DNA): TGTGCCAGCAGCCAACCGGAGAGCTCTGGAAACACCATATATTTT.

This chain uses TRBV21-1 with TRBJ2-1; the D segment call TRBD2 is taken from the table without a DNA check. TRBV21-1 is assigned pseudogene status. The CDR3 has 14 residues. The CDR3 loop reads CASSKDPRYNEQFF. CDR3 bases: TGTGCCAGCAGCAAAGACCCGAGATACAATGAGCAGTTCTTC.

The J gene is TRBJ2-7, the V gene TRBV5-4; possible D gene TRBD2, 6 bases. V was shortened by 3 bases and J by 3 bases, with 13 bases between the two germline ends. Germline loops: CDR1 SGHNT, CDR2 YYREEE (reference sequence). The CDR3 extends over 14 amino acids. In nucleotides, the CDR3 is TGTGCCAGCAGCTCGGGACTCCGGGACTACGAGCAGTACTTC. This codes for CASSSGLRDYEQYF.

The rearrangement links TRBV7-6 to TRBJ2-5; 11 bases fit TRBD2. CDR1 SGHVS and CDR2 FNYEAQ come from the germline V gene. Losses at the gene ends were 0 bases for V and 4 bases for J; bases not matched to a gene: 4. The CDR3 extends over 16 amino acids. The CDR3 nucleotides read TGTGCCAGCAGCTTAGCTAGCGGGGGGGATGGAGAGACCCAGTACTTC. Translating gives CASSLASGGDGETQYF. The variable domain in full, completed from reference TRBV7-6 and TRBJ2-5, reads GAGVSQSPRYKVTKRGQDVALRCDPISGHVSLYWYRQALGQGPEFLTYFNYEAQQDKSGLPNDRFSAERPEGSISTLTIQRTEQRDSAMYRCASSLASGGDGETQYFGPGTRLLVL.

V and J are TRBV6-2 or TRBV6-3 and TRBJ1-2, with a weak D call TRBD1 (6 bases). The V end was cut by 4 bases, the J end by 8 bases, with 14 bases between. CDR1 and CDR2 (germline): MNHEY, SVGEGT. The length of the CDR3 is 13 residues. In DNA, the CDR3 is TGTGCCAGCAGTTTTCGGGGGGCTAAAGGCTACACCTTC. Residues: CASSFRGAKGYTF.

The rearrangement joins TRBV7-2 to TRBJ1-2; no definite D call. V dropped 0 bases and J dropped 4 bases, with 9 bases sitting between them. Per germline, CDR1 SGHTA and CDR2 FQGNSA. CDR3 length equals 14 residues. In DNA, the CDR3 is TGTGCCAGCAGCTTAGCTAGGGAGGTCTATGGCTACACCTTC. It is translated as CASSLAREVYGYTF.

The CDR3 is CASSALGAESLWGYTF. CDR3 coding DNA: TGTGCCAGCAGTGCATTGGGGGCTGAGTCCCTATGGGGCTACACCTTC. This sequence joins TRBV6-1 and TRBJ1-2; D might be TRBD1 (6 bases). CDR3 length: 16 residues. Trimming left V 4 bases short and J 8 bases short, with 23 bases between. The germline V gene has CDR1 MNHNS and CDR2 SASEGT.

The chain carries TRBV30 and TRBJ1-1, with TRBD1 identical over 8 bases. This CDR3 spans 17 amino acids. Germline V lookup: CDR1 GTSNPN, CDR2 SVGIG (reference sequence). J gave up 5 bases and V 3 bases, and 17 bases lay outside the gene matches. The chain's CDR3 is CAWREIRFGQGRTEAFF. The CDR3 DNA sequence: TGTGCCTGGAGGGAAATACGGTTTGGACAGGGAAGGACTGAAGCTTTCTTT.

CDR3 nucleotides: TGTGCCAGCAGTTTATTCCCAGGGAGGATGGATGGCTACACCTTC. Amino acid sequence: CASSLFPGRMDGYTF. The chain combines TRBV27 with TRBJ1-2; D might be TRBD1 (5 bases). V gave up 1 base and J gave up 6 bases, with 15 bases separating them. This CDR3 spans 15 amino acids. The germline CDR1 and CDR2 sequences are MNHEY and SMNVEV (reference sequence).